The clone carrying this T cell receptor (beta chain) showed up just once. The germline CDR1 and CDR2 sequences are SEHNR and FQNEAQ (reference sequence). V was trimmed by 6 bases and J by 3 bases, leaving 16 bases between them. The CDR3 runs 15 residues. This entry is derived from a study of blood T cell repertoires in COVID-19. Study summary: COVID-19 samples collected from the United States, Italy and Spain covered acute and convalescent phases.

Original handling: The authors estimated nucleated cell counts from reference gene primer amplification. Sequencing used immunoSEQ multiplex PCR; TCRdb keeps in-frame clones, though not all of them. The V and J calls and clone size come from that table; D and trimming were worked out from the DNA. Of 100,000 to 150,000 clones in the sample, roughly 88% are singletons; the top ten hold over 4.5%. The TCR was taken from a human donor in a cohort sampled during active COVID-19. Source material: peripheral blood. The V gene is TRBV7-9, the J gene TRBJ2-3, with D unresolved. The CDR3 region has the DNA TGTGCCAGCAGTTATAGTGGTTTCGGGACAGATACGCAGTATTTT. Translating it yields CASSYSGFGTDTQYF.